These 15 T cell receptor beta chains were sequenced from one sample in a study of CD8 T cells in ankylosing spondylitis. MiXCR was run by TCRdb on the 5' RACE reads, yielding one entry per CDR3 protein. This sample carries hundreds of thousands of distinct CDR3 sequences, about 10% of them seen once, and the ten largest clones take roughly a fifth. Sequences were obtained from blood, either unsorted or a sorted T cell fraction (not recorded which). All receptors come from a male donor with ankylosing spondylitis or in good health (not recorded which).

This clonotype has a count of ten or more. The rearrangement links TRBV11-2 to TRBJ2-3; D may match TRBD1 or TRBD2 (6 bases each). Trimming stripped 5 bases from V and 2 bases from J, with 17 bases between. The CDR3 totals 16 residues. Germline loops: CDR1 SGHAT, CDR2 FQNNGV. This chain's CDR3 is CASSPQGGPFTDTQYF. The CDR3 DNA reads TGTGCCAGCAGCCCTCAAGGGGGGCCCTTCACAGATACGCAGTATTTT.

This clonotype was found many times. V gene TRBV10-3 combines with J gene TRBJ2-7, with a tentative D call TRBD1 (5 bases). Trimming removed 9 bases at V and 0 bases at J, with 15 bases between. The CDR3 has 14 residues. Germline assignment: CDR1 ENHRY and CDR2 SYGVKD. The DNA of the CDR3 is TGTGCCATGACAGATACACGGAGCTCCTACGAGCAGTACTTC. Translation gives CAMTDTRSSYEQYF.

V usage is TRBV9 and J usage is TRBJ2-7; 9 nucleotides line up with TRBD1. Germline V CDR1 and CDR2: SGDLS, YYNGEE. V gave up 2 bases and J gave up 2 bases; unmatched junction bases: 2. The CDR3 spans 14 residues. The CDR3 here is CASSVGQGPYEQYF. The CDR3 nucleotides are TGTGCCAGCAGCGTCGGACAGGGGCCCTACGAGCAGTACTTC.

This clonotype was detected ten times or more. V usage is TRBV20-1 and J usage is TRBJ2-1, with a possible D match to TRBD1 (6 bases). CDR3 size: 14 residues. V was shortened by 6 bases and J by 8 bases, with 20 bases between the two germline ends. The germline CDR1 and CDR2 sequences are DFQATT and SNEGSKA (reference sequence). CDR3 protein: CSATAGAVGYEQFF. In DNA form, the CDR3 reads TGCAGTGCCACGGCAGGGGCGGTGGGGTATGAGCAGTTCTTC.

This rearrangement joins TRBV7-2 to TRBJ2-7; 9 bases align to TRBD2. Germline CDR1 is SGHTA and CDR2 is FQGNSA. The V and J ends lost 0 bases and 2 bases, in that order; junction bases with no gene match: 8. This CDR3 region has 17 residues. The DNA of the CDR3 is TGTGCCAGCAGCTTAGCTGGAGCGGGGGGCCACACCTACGAGCAGTACTTC. This encodes CASSLAGAGGHTYEQYF.

This clonotype was detected ten times or more. V and J are TRBV7-3 and TRBJ2-2; D gene ambiguous. The V and J ends lost 1 base and 1 base respectively, with 10 bases between them. CDR3 length: 16 residues. Per the germline V gene, CDR1 is SGHTA and CDR2 is FQGTGA. CDR3 coding DNA: TGTGCCAGCAGCTTAATGCCCACCGGGAACACCGGGGAGCTGTTTTTT. This sequence encodes CASSLMPTGNTGELFF.

This clonotype occurred many times. This chain joins TRBV5-1 and TRBJ2-3; 7 positions agree with TRBD2. Trimming removed 3 bases from V and 2 bases from J; junction bases left unmatched: 6. Per germline, CDR1 SGHRS and CDR2 YFSETQ. This CDR3 has 15 amino acids. The CDR3 region has the DNA TGCGCCAGCAGCTCTCTAGCGGAATTCACAGATACGCAGTATTTT. Translated: CASSSLAEFTDTQYF.

The chain employs TRBV29-1 and TRBJ2-5; no definite D call. The CDR3 length is 14 residues. CDR1 and CDR2 from the germline V gene are SQVTM and ANQGSEA. V was trimmed by 3 bases and J by 1 base, leaving 12 bases between them. The CDR3, as DNA: TGCAGCGTTGAGGGTAGCTCGGTCCAAGAGACCCAGTACTTC. Amino acids: CSVEGSSVQETQYF.

V is TRBV30 and J is TRBJ1-2, with D tentatively TRBD1 (6 bases). Germline V CDR1 and CDR2: GTSNPN, SVGIG (reference sequence). This CDR3 is 15 amino acids long. The V end was cut by 7 bases, the J end by 5 bases, with 23 bases between. The CDR3 DNA reads as TGTGCCTATGGAGCTGCAGGGGCCGTTTTATATGGCTACACCTTC. It is translated as CAYGAAGAVLYGYTF.

Points on this clonotype: An end of the junction differs from the germline gene, which may be a read error. The chain is built from TRBV5-1 and TRBJ2-5; tentatively, D is TRBD1 (6 bases). Germline loops: CDR1 SGHRS, CDR2 YFSETQ. The CDR3 runs to 14 residues. The CDR3 nucleotides read TGCGCCAGCAGCTTGGGGGGGCTCCAAGAGACCCAGTCCTTC. This codes for CASSLGGLQETQSF.

Details on this clonotype: A clone one base away is much larger, so this may be a read error. The rearrangement joins TRBV7-3 to TRBJ2-1, with 9 bases fitting TRBD2. Germline V gene sequence: CDR1 SGHTA, CDR2 FQGTGA. The CDR3 covers 16 residues. V lost 4 bases and J lost 9; bases outside the gene matches: 13. CDR3 coding DNA: TGTGCCAGCAGCTCAAAGGGCGGGGGGGCCCCAATTGAGCAGTTCTTC. The encoded protein is CASSSKGGGAPIEQFF.

This clonotype came up a few times. CDR3 nucleotide sequence: TGTGCCACTTCAGGGGGCCTGAGCACTGAAGCTTTCTTT. It translates to CATSGGLSTEAFF. The genes are TRBV24-1 and TRBJ1-1, with 8 nucleotides matching TRBD1. J gave up 4 bases and V 10 bases, and 7 bases lay outside the gene matches. Germline CDR1 KGHDR, CDR2 SFDVKD. The CDR3 loop spans 13 amino acids.

In its sample, this clonotype was seen a few times. The V and J genes are TRBV12-3 or TRBV12-4 and TRBJ2-2, with TRBD1 identical over 7 bases. The CDR3 has 16 residues. After removal of 2 bases from V and 4 bases from J, the junction contained 7 bases not matched to a gene. CDR3 DNA sequence: TGTGCCAGCAGTTTATTGAAGGGGGCGAGCACCGGGGAGCTGTTTTTT. It yields the protein CASSLLKGASTGELFF.

This sequence joins TRBV28 and TRBJ1-5, with 7 bases lining up with TRBD1. The CDR3 has 15 amino acids. Germline CDR1 is MDHEN and CDR2 is SYDVKM. V was pared by 8 bases and J by 7 bases, with 14 bases of the junction left unmatched. CDR3 nucleotides: TGTGCCAGCCCCCGGAGGGGGGCAGGGGGACAGCCCCAGCATTTT. Amino acid sequence: CASPRRGAGGQPQHF.

This clonotype was seen repeatedly, ten times or more. The V gene is TRBV28, the J gene TRBJ2-2, with D unclear. CDR3 size: 12 residues. Per germline, CDR1 MDHEN and CDR2 SYDVKM. Trimming took 4 bases from V and 6 from J, leaving 6 bases between them. CDR3 region: CASSSGSGELFF. In nucleotides, the CDR3 is TGTGCCAGCAGTTCCGGGTCCGGGGAGCTGTTTTTT.